The entry below gives a single T cell receptor beta chain sequence along with its context. This specimen comes from a study of radiotherapy plus CTLA-4 blockade in lung cancer. Trimming stripped 3 bases from V and 11 bases from J, with 17 bases between. CDR1 and CDR2 from the germline V gene are SGDLS and YYNGEE. This CDR3 comprises 13 residues. Ipilimumab-mediated CTLA-4 blockade plus focal radiation was given to patients having chemo-refractory metastatic non-small-cell lung cancer. Profiling relied on immunoSEQ multiplex PCR, and the TCRdb table lists in-frame clones only, not all of them. This sample has 40,000 to 60,000 clones; roughly 90% occur once, and the top ten carry less than 20%.

The receptor's source is a human donor with non-small cell lung cancer that progressed on radiotherapy plus ipilimumab. Some clones in this sample may be carry-over from other donors' samples. The material was peripheral blood, obtained from a patient treated with radiotherapy plus ipilimumab. V is TRBV9 and J is TRBJ1-1; D gene unclear. The CDR3, as DNA: TGTGCCAGCAGCGAGCCATCAGCGGCGGGGGCTTTCTTT. Amino acids: CASSEPSAAGAFF.